The 11 T cell receptor beta chains in this list originate from one sample, sequenced in a study of blood T cell repertoires in COVID-19. The protocol was immunoSEQ multiplex PCR, while the TCRdb copy is restricted to in-frame clones and leaves out a portion. The sample has about 400,000 clones, approximately 86% seen once. Material: peripheral blood. Receptors originate from an older woman with COVID-19, enrolled during active disease.

The V gene is TRBV30, the J gene TRBJ2-3, with D possibly matching TRBD2 (6 bases). Germline CDR1 reads GTSNPN; CDR2 reads SVGIG (reference sequence). The V and J ends lost 2 bases and 6 bases respectively, with 15 bases between them. The CDR3 covers 14 residues. CDR3 coding DNA: TGTGCCTGGAGTCGCGGCGGGGCGGGGGATACGCAGTATTTT. It encodes CAWSRGGAGDTQYF.

The V and J genes are TRBV11-2 and TRBJ1-6, with a tentative D call TRBD1 (5 bases). V lost 2 bases, J lost 8 bases, and 13 bases lay in between. The CDR3 spans 15 residues. Germline values: CDR1 SGHAT, CDR2 FQNNGV. The CDR3 loop is CASSLKGQGDSPLHF. In DNA, the CDR3 is TGTGCCAGCAGCTTAAAGGGTCAGGGCGATTCACCCCTCCACTTT.

This rearrangement joins TRBV5-1 to TRBJ1-4; 7 bases agree with TRBD1. The CDR3 length is 15 residues. With V trimmed by 5 bases and J by 5 bases, 9 bases remained unmatched. Germline values: CDR1 SGHRS, CDR2 YFSETQ. CDR3 nucleotides: TGCGCCAGCAGACTAGCTGGACAGGAAAATGAAAAACTGTTTTTT. Translating gives CASRLAGQENEKLFF.

This chain uses TRBV6-4 with TRBJ1-6, with D unresolved. Germline assignment: CDR1 MRHNA and CDR2 SNTAGT. This CDR3 is built from 17 residues. Trimming cost V 3 bases and J 1 base, with 13 bases left between them. DNA of the CDR3: TGTGCCAGCAGTGAATCGGGAGTGAGGTCCTATAATTCACCCCTCCACTTT. Protein product: CASSESGVRSYNSPLHF.

V is TRBV27 and J is TRBJ2-2; 7 bases match TRBD2. V dropped 6 bases and J dropped 7; count of bases not matched to a gene: 14. CDR1 is MNHEY and CDR2 is SMNVEV in the germline V gene (reference sequence). The length of the CDR3 is 16 residues. DNA of the CDR3: TGTGCCAGCAGCCCGGCCGGGGGGAGGGGCTACGGGGAGCTGTTTTTT. Its protein product is CASSPAGGRGYGELFF.

The V gene is TRBV5-5, the J gene TRBJ2-7; D may be TRBD2 (5 bases). The V and J ends lost 0 bases and 3 bases respectively, with 7 bases between them. The CDR3 contains 13 residues. The germline V gene encodes CDR1 SGHKS and CDR2 YYEKEE (reference sequence). As DNA, the CDR3 is TGTGCCAGCAGCTTGGCCGAGGGCTACGAGCAGTACTTC. Amino acids: CASSLAEGYEQYF. Full variable domain (rest looked up from reference TRBV5-5 and TRBJ2-7): DAGVTQSPTHLIKTRGQQVTLRCSPISGHKSVSWYQQVLGQGPQFIFQYYEKEERGRGNFPDRFSARQFPNYSSELNVNALLLGDSALYLCASSLAEGYEQYFGPGTRLTVT.

The rearrangement uses TRBV20-1 and TRBJ2-3; D is perhaps TRBD2 (5 bases). The germline V gene has CDR1 DFQATT and CDR2 SNEGSKA (reference sequence). V lost 2 bases and J 5 bases, leaving 5 bases between the germline ends. The CDR3 sequence is 11 residues long. The CDR3 DNA sequence: TGCAGTGCTAGAAGCGGAGATACGCAGTATTTT. The encoded protein is CSARSGDTQYF.

This chain connects TRBV10-2 to TRBJ2-1, with TRBD1 identical over 8 bases. Germline V gene lookup returns CDR1 WSHSY and CDR2 SAAADI. V trimming: 0 bases; J trimming: 2 bases; junction bases outside the gene matches: 3. This CDR3 is 16 amino acids long. CDR3 in amino acids: CASSESGTGAYNEQFF. The CDR3 DNA reads as TGCGCCAGCAGTGAGTCGGGGACAGGAGCCTACAATGAGCAGTTCTTC.

V gene TRBV2 combines with J gene TRBJ2-4, with 8 bases lining up with TRBD2. In germline, CDR1 is SNHLY, CDR2 FYNNEI. V gave up 5 bases and J gave up 0 bases; unmatched junction bases: 6. The CDR3 is 16 residues long. The CDR3, as DNA: TGTGCCAGCAGTTGGATAAGCGGGGGAGCCAAAAACATTCAGTACTTC. This translates into CASSWISGGAKNIQYF.

This clone is a singleton in its sample. This chain connects TRBV15 to TRBJ1-5; TRBD1 agrees at 7 bases. The CDR3 runs 16 residues. Germline trimming cut 6 bases from V and 5 bases from J; bases unmatched to any gene: 13. Per the germline V gene, CDR1 is LNHNV and CDR2 is YYDKDF (reference sequence). The DNA for the CDR3 is TGTGCCACCAGGGAATCGACAGGGAAAAAGGATCAGCCCCAGCATTTT. It codes for CATRESTGKKDQPQHF.

The chain links TRBV18 to TRBJ2-3; D unresolved. Germline CDR1 is KGHSH and CDR2 is LQKENI. Trimming left V 3 bases short and J 5 bases short, with 6 bases between. This CDR3 has 12 residues. This CDR3 reads CASSPLRDTQYF. The CDR3 DNA reads as TGTGCCAGCTCACCTCTCCGAGATACGCAGTATTTT.